The 28 T cell receptor beta chains given below trace back to one sample, sequenced in a study of vaccination effects on CD4 cells after COVID-19. TCRdb keeps only in-frame clones here, not all; method: immunoSEQ multiplex PCR. Of 45,000 to 65,000 clones in the sample, around 86% were seen once. Sequencing in the ViraFEST assay came after antigen-specific CD4+ T cells had been expanded with viral peptide pools, which were used to stimulate PBMC. It was after roughly ten days of culture that CD4+ T cells were isolated. No cognate antigen is known for these TCRs. Specimen: CD4+ T cells from PBMCs cultured with HCoV-229E spike peptides, collected before COVID-19 vaccination. The receptors come from a human donor who received a COVID-19 vaccine.

This chain uses TRBV2 with TRBJ1-5; D is ambiguous. Germline CDR1 SNHLY, CDR2 FYNNEI. This CDR3 comprises 14 residues. V dropped 2 bases and J dropped 6 bases, with 11 bases sitting between them. In nucleotides, the CDR3 is TGTGCCAGCAGTGAATCTCTTGCTCGTCAGCCCCAGCATTTT. It yields the protein CASSESLARQPQHF. Using reference TRBV2 and TRBJ1-5 for the parts outside the CDR3, the full variable domain is EPEVTQTPSHQVTQMGQEVILRCVPISNHLYFYWYRQILGQKVEFLVSFYNNEISEKSEIFDDQFSVERPDGSNFTLKIRSTKLEDSAMYFCASSESLARQPQHFGDGTRLSIL.

The rearrangement uses TRBV30 and TRBJ1-5, with unresolved D. CDR1 and CDR2 (germline): GTSNPN, SVGIG (reference sequence). The CDR3 consists of 14 residues. The V end lost 4 bases, the J end lost 1 base, and 11 bases lay between the germline ends. The CDR3 protein is CAWTGGRSNQPQHF. Here the CDR3 DNA reads TGTGCCTGGACCGGCGGAAGGAGCAATCAGCCCCAGCATTTT.

V usage is TRBV4-2 and J usage is TRBJ1-5, with a weak D call TRBD1 (6 bases). The CDR3 totals 17 residues. Germline CDR1 is LGHNA and CDR2 is YNFKEQ. Trimming shortened V by 3 bases and J by 6 bases, and 21 bases separated the two germline ends. The CDR3 DNA reads as TGTGCCAGCAGCCAGGATGTGACCAGGGGTTTAGGTCAGCCCCAGCATTTT. Protein product: CASSQDVTRGLGQPQHF.

The rearrangement uses TRBV19 and TRBJ1-2; a possible D gene is TRBD1 (6 bases). The CDR3 length is 17 residues. The germline V gene encodes CDR1 LNHDA and CDR2 SQIVND (reference sequence). V dropped 2 bases and J dropped 3 bases, with 19 bases sitting between them. The CDR3 sequence: CASSISQNRAFHYGYTF. In DNA, the CDR3 is TGTGCCAGTAGTATATCCCAAAACAGGGCCTTTCACTATGGCTACACCTTC.

The chain has TRBV5-6 and TRBJ1-4; no clear D. This CDR3 spans 14 amino acids. Deletions cut 9 bases from V and 8 bases from J, with 20 bases between. Per germline, CDR1 SGHDT and CDR2 YYEEEE. CDR3 amino acids: CATWARNLGEKLFF. The DNA of the CDR3 is TGTGCCACATGGGCTCGAAATCTCGGGGAAAAACTGTTTTTT.

The DNA for the CDR3 is TGTGCCAGCTCACCCTCGGACAGGGTCACCGGGGAGCTGTTTTTT. This encodes CASSPSDRVTGELFF. This chain uses TRBV18 with TRBJ2-2, with 8 bases fitting TRBD1. The ends lost 3 bases at V and 4 bases at J; junction bases unmatched: 4. CDR1 KGHSH and CDR2 LQKENI come from the germline V gene. The CDR3 has 15 residues.

The rearrangement links TRBV6-5 to TRBJ1-3, with no clear D. Per the germline V gene, CDR1 is MNHEY and CDR2 is SVGAGI. Trimming pared 2 bases from V and 1 base from J, leaving 9 bases between. The CDR3 is 15 amino acids. The CDR3: CASSYGLSSGNTIYF. CDR3 DNA: TGTGCCAGCAGTTACGGTCTCTCGTCTGGAAACACCATATATTTT.

The gene calls are TRBV18 and TRBJ2-5; 13 nucleotides line up with TRBD2. CDR3 size: 16 residues. Germline V gives CDR1 KGHSH, CDR2 LQKENI. V was pared by 3 bases and J by 3 bases, with 4 bases of the junction left unmatched. In nucleotides, the CDR3 is TGTGCCAGCTCACCTTCCGGGACTAGCGGGAAAGAGACCCAGTACTTC. Its translation is CASSPSGTSGKETQYF.

J is TRBJ2-3 and V is TRBV3-1 (or the pseudogene TRBV3-2), with D perhaps matching TRBD1 (6 bases). This CDR3 is 16 amino acids long. Trimming removed 3 bases from V and 0 bases from J, with 13 bases in between. Germline assignment: CDR1 LGHDT and CDR2 YNNKEL (reference sequence). Written as DNA, the CDR3 is TGTGCCAGCAGCCAGGGAACGGGACACAGCACAGATACGCAGTATTTT. This gives the protein CASSQGTGHSTDTQYF.

A few counts support this clone. This chain links TRBV9 with TRBJ1-6, with D uncertain. Germline CDR1 reads SGDLS; CDR2 reads YYNGEE. The CDR3 contains 14 residues. V was pared by 7 bases and J by 6 bases, with 14 bases between. The CDR3: CASGSEVPNSPLHF. CDR3 DNA: TGTGCCAGCGGAAGTGAGGTTCCTAATTCACCCCTCCACTTT.

The rearrangement joins TRBV25-1 to TRBJ1-6; D unresolved. CDR3 length: 11 amino acids. The V and J ends lost 5 bases and 6 bases respectively, with 2 bases between them. Germline-derived CDR1 and CDR2 are MGHDK and SYGVNS. CDR3 nucleotides: TGTGCCAGCAGTTCTAATTCACCCCTCCACTTT. Protein sequence: CASSSNSPLHF.

The chain links TRBV5-8 to TRBJ2-3; 9 positions match TRBD1. This CDR3 has 14 amino acids. In germline, CDR1 is SGHTS, CDR2 YDEGEE. The V and J ends lost 7 bases and 2 bases, in that order; junction bases with no gene match: 5. The CDR3 DNA reads as TGTGCCAGCCCCGGGACAGGGCCCACAGATACGCAGTATTTT. Encoded protein: CASPGTGPTDTQYF.

CDR3 DNA sequence: TGTGCCAGCAGCGTAGTTAGCGGGGGGCGCAATGAGCAGTTCTTC. As protein: CASSVVSGGRNEQFF. This rearrangement joins TRBV9 to TRBJ2-1; 10 positions agree with TRBD2. The V segment lost 0 bases and the J segment 6 bases; nucleotides outside the gene matches: 3. CDR1 SGDLS and CDR2 YYNGEE come from the germline V gene. The CDR3 has 15 amino acids.

The chain uses TRBV6-1 and TRBJ1-5; 8 bases are a match to TRBD1. This CDR3 is 16 amino acids long. The trim removed 2 bases at V and 0 bases at J, leaving 3 bases unmatched. Germline assignment: CDR1 MNHNS and CDR2 SASEGT. The CDR3 DNA follows: TGTGCCAGCAGTGAACCAGGACAGGGTAGCAATCAGCCCCAGCATTTT. Translation: CASSEPGQGSNQPQHF.

This chain connects TRBV7-8 to TRBJ1-2; TRBD1 matches 11 bases. Per the germline V gene, CDR1 is SGHVS and CDR2 is FQNEAQ. V gave up 5 bases and J gave up 6 bases; unmatched junction bases: 5. The CDR3 has 14 residues. CDR3 amino acids: CASSRDRGTDGYTF. CDR3 DNA: TGTGCCAGCAGCCGGGACAGGGGGACTGATGGCTACACCTTC.

The chain carries TRBV7-9 and TRBJ1-1; no reliable D call. CDR3 length equals 11 residues. V lost 0 bases, J lost 5 bases, and 1 base lay in between. Germline V gene data show CDR1 as SEHNR and CDR2 as FQNEAQ (reference sequence). CDR3 amino acids: CASSLATEAFF. In DNA, the CDR3 is TGTGCCAGCAGCTTAGCAACTGAAGCTTTCTTT.

V and J are TRBV7-2 and TRBJ1-2; TRBD1 is a possible D gene (5 bases). Looked up from germline, CDR1 is SGHTA and CDR2 is FQGNSA. Trimming shortened V by 1 base and J by 5 bases, and 8 bases separated the two germline ends. This CDR3 comprises 13 residues. CDR3 amino acids: CASSLVEGYGYTF. In DNA, the CDR3 is TGTGCCAGCAGCTTAGTCGAGGGGTATGGCTACACCTTC.

This chain uses TRBV4-1 with TRBJ1-6, with D perhaps matching TRBD1 (5 bases). Trimming shortened V by 4 bases and J by 8 bases, and 15 bases separated the two germline ends. The CDR3 covers 15 residues. Germline-derived CDR1 and CDR2 are MGHRA and YSYEKL. This CDR3 reads CASSPGTLRDSPLHF. CDR3 coding DNA: TGCGCCAGCAGCCCCGGGACTCTACGGGATTCACCCCTCCACTTT.

J is TRBJ2-3 and V is TRBV24-1; tentatively, D is TRBD1 (6 bases). The V gene's germline CDR1 is KGHDR and CDR2 SFDVKD. This CDR3 has 19 amino acids. The V and J ends lost 3 bases and 4 bases respectively, with 25 bases between them. The CDR3 loop reads CATSDPGDYGRGLPDTQYF. The CDR3 DNA is TGTGCCACCAGTGATCCCGGGGATTACGGCAGGGGATTGCCAGATACGCAGTATTTT.

The chain is built from TRBV19 and TRBJ1-2; D call uncertain. The CDR3 contains 12 residues. V lost 7 bases, J lost 2 bases, and 8 bases lay in between. The germline CDR1 and CDR2 sequences are LNHDA and SQIVND (reference sequence). CDR3 sequence reads: CASNGRNYGYTF. The CDR3 region has the DNA TGTGCCAGTAACGGGAGGAACTATGGCTACACCTTC.

V gene TRBV7-2 combines with J gene TRBJ1-5, with 7 bases identical to TRBD1. Germline CDR1 SGHTA, CDR2 FQGNSA. The CDR3 runs to 16 residues. V dropped 1 base and J dropped 0; count of bases not matched to a gene: 3. This CDR3 is CASSLVAGGSNQPQHF. CDR3 DNA sequence: TGTGCCAGCAGCTTAGTCGCAGGGGGTAGCAATCAGCCCCAGCATTTT.

The chain joins TRBV10-1 to TRBJ2-7; 9 positions match TRBD1. Unmatched junction bases numbered 7, after V lost 4 bases and J lost 9 bases. The CDR3 totals 13 residues. The germline CDR1 and CDR2 sequences are WNHNN and SYGVQD (reference sequence). The DNA of the CDR3 is TGCGCCAGCAGTGCCGGGACAGGGTCCTGGCAGTACGTC. Its translation is CASSAGTGSWQYV.

The rearrangement uses TRBV6-5 and TRBJ2-7; no firm D call. This CDR3 comprises 13 residues. V was shortened by 6 bases and J by 3 bases, with 12 bases between the two germline ends. The germline gives CDR1 MNHEY, CDR2 SVGAGI. CDR3 sequence: CASSRGPNYEQYV. CDR3 nucleotides: TGTGCCAGCAGCCGTGGACCCAACTACGAGCAGTACGTC.

This clone occurred once. J is TRBJ1-3 and V is TRBV7-6; no clear D gene. The CDR3 extends over 17 amino acids. V lost 5 bases and J 2 bases, leaving 19 bases between the germline ends. Germline V gives CDR1 SGHVS, CDR2 FNYEAQ. The CDR3 loop is CASSLKGPLQTGNTIYF. The CDR3 DNA reads TGTGCCAGCAGCCTAAAAGGGCCCCTTCAAACTGGAAACACCATATATTTT.

This chain joins TRBV27 and TRBJ2-3; 10 positions match TRBD1. The germline gives CDR1 MNHEY, CDR2 SMNVEV (reference sequence). The V and J ends lost 6 bases and 4 bases, in that order; junction bases with no gene match: 7. CDR3 length equals 15 residues. CDR3 bases: TGTGCCAGCAGCCTCCGGGACAGGGGACCAGATACGCAGTATTTT. Amino acids: CASSLRDRGPDTQYF.

There are a few counts of this clone. The V call is TRBV7-3, the J call TRBJ2-1; 7 bases map to TRBD1. The CDR3 has 14 amino acids. Germline CDR1 is SGHTA and CDR2 is FQGTGA. V shed 5 bases and J 6 bases; nucleotides not matched to a gene: 7. The CDR3 sequence: CASSGGQVGNEQFF. As DNA, the CDR3 is TGTGCCAGCAGCGGCGGACAGGTCGGCAATGAGCAGTTCTTC.

This clone was picked up a small number of times. The chain recombines TRBV7-9 with TRBJ2-2; D not certain. Germline V lookup: CDR1 SEHNR, CDR2 FQNEAQ (reference sequence). The V gene lost 6 bases and the J gene lost 0 bases, with 8 bases spanning the gap. The CDR3 spans 14 residues. The CDR3 sequence is CASRGLPNTGELFF. Written as DNA, the CDR3 is TGTGCCAGCAGAGGTCTACCGAACACCGGGGAGCTGTTTTTT.

This clone was counted a single time. V is TRBV30 and J is TRBJ1-4, with TRBD1 as a possible D gene (6 bases). This CDR3 spans 15 amino acids. Germline V lookup: CDR1 GTSNPN, CDR2 SVGIG (reference sequence). With 3 bases removed from V and 6 bases from J, the gap between germline ends came to 17 bases. The CDR3 here is CAWRSPQGRHEKLFF. The CDR3 region has the DNA TGTGCCTGGAGATCCCCTCAGGGGAGGCATGAAAAACTGTTTTTT.